This record covers a single T cell receptor beta chain. Its antigen is as yet unknown. The sample comes from a study of T cell responses to AZD1222 COVID-19 vaccine. Whole-study results and caveats: There were mostly white British donors and more females than males, and clonal diversity was possibly underestimated. Vaccine-associated CD4 TCRs ranged over spike, dominating at 160-218 and 743-854. Only 5 or 6 individuals given AZD1222 were seropositive at baseline. Nearly half of spike-specific TCRs reportedly go after variant regions that carry no mutations.

Per germline, CDR1 LNHDA and CDR2 SQIVND (reference sequence). This CDR3 is built from 14 residues. V was clipped by 6 bases and J by 3 bases, with 14 bases between them. Some clones are missing from TCRdb's copy, which holds only in-frame ones; the method was immunoSEQ multiplex PCR. The repertoire holds roughly 180,000 clones, with roughly nine tenths as singletons. The source was peripheral blood, collected 28 days after the second AZD1222 dose. The TCR originated in an adult who received the AZD1222 COVID-19 vaccine. J is TRBJ1-1 and V is TRBV19; tentative D call: TRBD1 (6 bases). CDR3 DNA sequence: TGTGCCAGTAGGGGACACCTGGGGGACACTGAAGCTTTCTTT. As protein: CASRGHLGDTEAFF.